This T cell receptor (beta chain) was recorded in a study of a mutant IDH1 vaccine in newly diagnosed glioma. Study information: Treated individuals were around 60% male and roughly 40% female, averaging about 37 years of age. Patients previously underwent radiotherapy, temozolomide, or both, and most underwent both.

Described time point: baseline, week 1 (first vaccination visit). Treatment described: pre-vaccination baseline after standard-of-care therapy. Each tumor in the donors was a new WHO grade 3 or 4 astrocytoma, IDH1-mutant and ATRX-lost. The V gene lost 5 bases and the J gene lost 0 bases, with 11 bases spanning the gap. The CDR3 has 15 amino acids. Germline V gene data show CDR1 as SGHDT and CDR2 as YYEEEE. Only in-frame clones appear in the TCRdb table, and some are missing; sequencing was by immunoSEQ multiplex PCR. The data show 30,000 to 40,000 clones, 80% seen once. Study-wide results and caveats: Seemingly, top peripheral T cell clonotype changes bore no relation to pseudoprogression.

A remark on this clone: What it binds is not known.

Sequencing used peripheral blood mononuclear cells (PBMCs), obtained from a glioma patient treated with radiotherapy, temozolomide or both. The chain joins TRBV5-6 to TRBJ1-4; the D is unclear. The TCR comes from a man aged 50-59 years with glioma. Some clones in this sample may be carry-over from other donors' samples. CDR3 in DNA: TGTGCCAGCAGACAAAGCTTTGCAACTAATGAAAAACTGTTTTTT. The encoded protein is CASRQSFATNEKLFF.